The 31 T cell receptor beta chains below all came from one sample that was sequenced in a study of T cell responses to AZD1222 COVID-19 vaccine. Profiled with immunoSEQ multiplex PCR; TCRdb holds only in-frame clones, not every one. Of more than 80,000 clones in the sample, 80% to 90% were seen once. The source material was peripheral blood, sampled 28 days after the second AZD1222 dose. Receptors were obtained from an adult who received the AZD1222 COVID-19 vaccine.

The gene calls are TRBV7-9 and TRBJ1-6; TRBD1 agrees at 7 bases. CDR1 and CDR2 (germline): SEHNR, FQNEAQ (reference sequence). Unmatched junction bases numbered 8, after V lost 5 bases and J lost 7 bases. This CDR3 spans 15 amino acids. CDR3 protein: CASSPPGTENSPLHF. In DNA form, the CDR3 reads TGTGCCAGCAGCCCCCCCGGGACAGAGAATTCACCCCTCCACTTT.

V and J are TRBV6-1 and TRBJ1-1; D possibly corresponds to TRBD1 (6 bases). This CDR3 is 16 amino acids long. The V end lost 2 bases, the J end lost 4 bases, and 17 bases lay between the germline ends. Germline V gene sequence: CDR1 MNHNS, CDR2 SASEGT. In DNA form, the CDR3 reads TGTGCCAGCAGTGAACAGGGGAGCGGGCAGGGCACTGAAGCTTTCTTT. Translated, it gives CASSEQGSGQGTEAFF.

The CDR3 nucleotides read TGTGCCAGATCCATCAGAGCAAGACTTTACGAGCAGTACGTC. Protein sequence: CARSIRARLYEQYV. The chain has TRBV6-5 and TRBJ2-7; D gene uncertain. Germline loops: CDR1 MNHEY, CDR2 SVGAGI. The CDR3 sequence is 14 residues long. Trimming shortened V by 9 bases and J by 4 bases, and 19 bases separated the two germline ends.

This chain uses TRBV6-5 with TRBJ1-2, with TRBD1 identical over 8 bases. The junction had 14 bases not matched to a gene; V was cut back by 6 bases and J by 8 bases. Germline V gene lookup returns CDR1 MNHEY and CDR2 SVGAGI. The CDR3 is 15 amino acids. DNA of the CDR3: TGTGCCAGCAGCGCCGGGACAGGCTCGATAAGGGGCTACACCTTC. This translates into CASSAGTGSIRGYTF.

This chain connects TRBV27 to TRBJ2-7; 11 nucleotides line up with TRBD2. Germline CDR1 and CDR2: MNHEY and SMNVEV (reference sequence). With V trimmed by 5 bases and J by 0 bases, 9 bases remained unmatched. CDR3 length: 17 amino acids. The CDR3 nucleotides are TGTGCCAGCAGTCGAACCCAACTAGCGGGGGACTCCTACGAGCAGTACTTC. It codes for CASSRTQLAGDSYEQYF.

The chain joins TRBV18 to TRBJ1-2; D is unclear. V was trimmed by 2 bases and J by 3 bases, leaving 7 bases between them. The CDR3 runs to 13 residues. Germline CDR1 and CDR2: KGHSH and LQKENI. CDR3 nucleotide sequence: TGTGCCAGCTCACCAGGCAGTGACTATGGCTACACCTTC. Translating gives CASSPGSDYGYTF.

The rearrangement uses TRBV10-3 and TRBJ1-1, with 8 bases aligning to TRBD1. The V segment lost 3 bases and the J segment 3 bases; nucleotides outside the gene matches: 3. Looked up from germline, CDR1 is ENHRY and CDR2 is SYGVKD. CDR3 length: 14 residues. CDR3 DNA: TGTGCCATCAGTGAACGGACAGGGTACACTGAAGCTTTCTTT. It yields the protein CAISERTGYTEAFF.

A note on this clone: The CDR3 end shows no conserved phenylalanine or tryptophan, and so a read error is likely. The limits of the CDR3 on the DNA are not certain, so only TCRdb's listed CDR3 is given. The rearrangement uses TRBV4-3 and TRBJ1-2; the D segment call TRBD1 is taken from the table without a DNA check. The CDR3 has 11 amino acids, counting both end residues. From germline, CDR1 is LGHNA and CDR2 YSLEER. CDR3 sequence reads: CASSQRTGTLH.

The chain combines TRBV3-1 (or the pseudogene TRBV3-2) with TRBJ2-2; D perhaps matches TRBD2 (7 bases). Germline V gives CDR1 LGHDT, CDR2 YNNKEL (reference sequence). Trimming took off 4 bases at V and 9 bases at J, with 15 bases between the two ends. The CDR3 has 14 amino acids. The CDR3 DNA reads TGTGCCAGCAGCCTCGAGCCGCGGGGGCGGGAGCTGTTTTTT. Its protein is CASSLEPRGRELFF.

This rearrangement joins TRBV11-2 to TRBJ2-2; 7 bases are shared with TRBD2. Germline V gives CDR1 SGHAT, CDR2 FQNNGV. CDR3 size: 14 residues. V lost 3 bases and J lost 7; bases outside the gene matches: 5. DNA for the CDR3: TGTGCCAGCAGCTTGGCTAGCGGCGGCGGGGAGCTGTTTTTT. It yields the protein CASSLASGGGELFF.

The chain has TRBV30 and TRBJ1-2, with 8 bases aligning to TRBD1. This CDR3 is 15 amino acids long. Germline V CDR1 and CDR2: GTSNPN, SVGIG (reference sequence). The V and J ends lost 5 bases and 6 bases, in that order; junction bases with no gene match: 14. CDR3 DNA sequence: TGTGCCTGGGACGGACAGGGCACAGGGATAGATGGCTACACCTTC. Encoded protein: CAWDGQGTGIDGYTF.

This chain uses TRBV9 with TRBJ1-6; the D is unclear. Trimming removed 2 bases at V and 4 bases at J, with 7 bases between. The length of the CDR3 is 14 residues. Per germline, CDR1 SGDLS and CDR2 YYNGEE. CDR3 loop: CASSVEGYNSPLHF. For the CDR3, the DNA is TGTGCCAGCAGCGTTGAAGGATATAATTCACCCCTCCACTTT.

The chain combines TRBV7-2 with TRBJ2-1; 7 bases match TRBD2. There are 15 residues in the CDR3. V gave up 5 bases and J gave up 0 bases; unmatched junction bases: 4. Germline V gene data show CDR1 as SGHTA and CDR2 as FQGNSA. The CDR3 sequence is CASSQLANSYNEQFF. In DNA, the CDR3 is TGTGCCAGCAGCCAACTAGCGAACTCCTACAATGAGCAGTTCTTC.

The chain couples TRBV28 to TRBJ2-3; 12 positions match TRBD2. After removal of 3 bases from V and 7 bases from J, the junction contained 29 bases not matched to a gene. Germline loops: CDR1 MDHEN, CDR2 SYDVKM. The CDR3 contains 23 residues. The CDR3 DNA sequence: TGTGCCAGCAGTTTGACCAACCCTACAGAGTTCCTAGCGGGAGGGCCGGTTTTGTATACGCAGTATTTT. It specifies CASSLTNPTEFLAGGPVLYTQYF.

V usage is TRBV24-1 and J usage is TRBJ2-1; D possibly corresponds to TRBD2 (5 bases). Germline lookup yields CDR1 KGHDR and CDR2 SFDVKD. V lost 3 bases to trimming and J lost 4 bases, with 6 bases between them. The CDR3 runs to 13 residues. CDR3 sequence reads: CATSDEGYNEQFF. The CDR3 DNA follows: TGTGCCACCAGTGATGAGGGATACAATGAGCAGTTCTTC.

The genes are TRBV6-2 or TRBV6-3 and TRBJ2-7; TRBD2 matches 13 bases. Germline V lookup: CDR1 MNHEY, CDR2 SVGEGT. V shed 0 bases, J shed 7 bases, and the junction held 6 bases outside the gene matches. The CDR3 is made up of 16 amino acids. CDR3 sequence reads: CASSYSGLAGALEQYF. The CDR3 coding sequence is TGTGCCAGCAGTTACTCTGGACTAGCGGGAGCGTTAGAGCAGTACTTC.

The V gene is TRBV4-2, the J gene TRBJ2-3; 9 nucleotides agree with TRBD2. Germline CDR1 reads LGHNA; CDR2 reads YNFKEQ. This CDR3 has 16 residues. The V and J ends lost 0 bases and 3 bases, in that order; junction bases with no gene match: 4. CDR3 in DNA: TGTGCCAGCAGCCAAGATCGAACTAGCGGGACAGATACGCAGTATTTT. Amino acid sequence: CASSQDRTSGTDTQYF.

The rearrangement uses TRBV24-1 and TRBJ2-3, with TRBD2 matching over 14 bases. J was trimmed by 0 bases and V by 10 bases; bases with no gene match: 5. The CDR3 totals 16 residues. Germline V lookup: CDR1 KGHDR, CDR2 SFDVKD. The CDR3 protein is CATGLAGGSSTDTQYF. For the CDR3, the DNA is TGTGCCACTGGACTAGCGGGGGGTTCTAGCACAGATACGCAGTATTTT.

The J gene is TRBJ2-5, the V gene TRBV6-2 or TRBV6-3; 12 bases match TRBD1. The V gene's germline CDR1 is MNHEY and CDR2 SVGEGT. The CDR3 length is 14 residues. V was pared by 5 bases and J by 5 bases, with 3 bases of the junction left unmatched. CDR3 sequence (DNA): TGTGCCAGCAGTGCCGGGACAGGGGGCGAGACCCAGTACTTC. It translates to CASSAGTGGETQYF.

The CDR3 here is CATSEPGTSGYNEQFF. Written as DNA, the CDR3 is TGTGCCACCAGTGAACCCGGGACTAGCGGTTACAATGAGCAGTTCTTC. The gene calls are TRBV24-1 and TRBJ2-1, with 11 bases that match TRBD2. Looked up from germline, CDR1 is KGHDR and CDR2 is SFDVKD. V lost 4 bases, J lost 4 bases, and 5 bases stayed unmatched. The CDR3 is 16 residues long.

The chain combines TRBV7-9 with TRBJ2-7; 11 nucleotides line up with TRBD2. The CDR3 extends over 15 amino acids. The junction had 6 bases not matched to a gene; V was cut back by 6 bases and J by 2 bases. Germline V lookup: CDR1 SEHNR, CDR2 FQNEAQ (reference sequence). CDR3 bases: TGTGCCAGCAGTTTCGGGACTAGCGGTGCCTACGAGCAGTACTTC. Translating gives CASSFGTSGAYEQYF. The full variable domain, with the rest looked up from reference TRBV7-9 and TRBJ2-7, is DTGVSQNPRHKITKRGQNVTFRCDPISEHNRLYWYRQTLGQGPEFLTYFQNEAQLEKSRLLSDRFSAERPKGSFSTLEIQRTEQGDSAMYLCASSFGTSGAYEQYFGPGTRLTVT.

V and J are TRBV30 and TRBJ1-2; D call uncertain. Trimming left V 3 bases short and J 5 bases short, with 13 bases between. Per the germline V gene, CDR1 is GTSNPN and CDR2 is SVGIG (reference sequence). The CDR3 contains 13 residues. The CDR3 bases are TGTGCCTGGAGGAAAGAAGGACTGTATGGCTACACCTTC. Its protein product is CAWRKEGLYGYTF.

Only one count was recorded for this clone. The chain couples TRBV19 to TRBJ1-1; D gene unclear. The CDR3 extends over 13 amino acids. V lost 3 bases and J 1 base, leaving 6 bases between the germline ends. Germline V CDR1 and CDR2: LNHDA, SQIVND (reference sequence). The CDR3, as DNA: TGTGCCAGTAGTATTTCGTGGAACACTGAAGCTTTCTTT. Its protein is CASSISWNTEAFF.

The chain links TRBV18 to TRBJ1-3; D might be TRBD1 (5 bases). The CDR3 runs 15 residues. Between the trimmed V and J ends, which lost 0 bases and 0 bases, there was a span of 6 bases. Looked up from germline, CDR1 is KGHSH and CDR2 is LQKENI. CDR3 residues: CASSPPRGSGNTIYF. CDR3 sequence (DNA): TGTGCCAGCTCACCACCGAGGGGCTCTGGAAACACCATATATTTT.

In DNA form, the CDR3 reads TGTGCTAGTGGTTTGGGACAGGGGCTTAATGAAAAACTGTTTTTT. This translates into CASGLGQGLNEKLFF. The chain combines TRBV12-5 with TRBJ1-4; 8 bases fit TRBD1. The ends lost 1 base at V and 4 bases at J; junction bases unmatched: 2. Germline assignment: CDR1 LGHNT and CDR2 FRNRAP. The CDR3 has 15 residues.

The gene calls are TRBV19 and TRBJ1-3, with D perhaps matching TRBD1 (5 bases). V was shortened by 5 bases and J by 2 bases, with 13 bases between the two germline ends. This CDR3 comprises 15 residues. Looked up from germline, CDR1 is LNHDA and CDR2 is SQIVND (reference sequence). The CDR3 coding sequence is TGTGCCAGTAGTGGGGCCGACTGGGCTGGAAACACCATATATTTT. As protein: CASSGADWAGNTIYF.

The V and J genes are TRBV7-9 and TRBJ1-1; TRBD1 is a possible D gene (6 bases). The CDR3 is made up of 14 amino acids. Germline V lookup: CDR1 SEHNR, CDR2 FQNEAQ (reference sequence). The V and J ends lost 5 bases and 1 base respectively, with 11 bases between them. The CDR3 here is CASSVQTGNTEAFF. The CDR3 coding sequence is TGTGCCAGCAGCGTACAGACAGGGAACACTGAAGCTTTCTTT.

This clone occurred once. This rearrangement joins TRBV7-9 to TRBJ2-5, with D possibly being TRBD1 (5 bases). The V and J ends lost 1 base and 7 bases respectively, with 16 bases between them. The CDR3 length is 15 residues. Germline values: CDR1 SEHNR, CDR2 FQNEAQ (reference sequence). CDR3 loop: CASSLGPPGQGTQYF. The CDR3 DNA reads TGTGCCAGCAGCTTAGGGCCTCCCGGCCAGGGGACCCAGTACTTC. The full variable domain, its missing parts supplied by reference TRBV7-9 and TRBJ2-5, is DTGVSQNPRHKITKRGQNVTFRCDPISEHNRLYWYRQTLGQGPEFLTYFQNEAQLEKSRLLSDRFSAERPKGSFSTLEIQRTEQGDSAMYLCASSLGPPGQGTQYFGPGTRLLVL.

The chain carries TRBV9 and TRBJ1-3; D remains ambiguous. Trimming took off 2 bases at V and 4 bases at J, with 19 bases between the two ends. The CDR3 has 17 amino acids. Germline values: CDR1 SGDLS, CDR2 YYNGEE. In DNA form, the CDR3 reads TGTGCCAGCAGCGTCGGATCCGGGCCAGAGGAGGGAAACACCATATATTTT. Translation: CASSVGSGPEEGNTIYF.

CDR3 nucleotide sequence: TGTGCCAGCAGTTTTTCGTCCACCGGGGAGCTGTTTTTT. Residues: CASSFSSTGELFF. V gene TRBV12-3 or TRBV12-4 combines with J gene TRBJ2-2; D is unresolved. V gave up 3 bases and J gave up 4 bases, with 6 bases separating them. There are 13 residues in the CDR3.

The chain employs TRBV6-5 and TRBJ1-4; 9 bases are a match to TRBD1. This CDR3 region has 16 residues. Losses at the gene ends were 0 bases for V and 5 bases for J; bases not matched to a gene: 4. The germline gives CDR1 MNHEY, CDR2 SVGAGI. The CDR3 nucleotides are TGTGCCAGCAGTTACTCATACAGGGGGCGGAATGAAAAACTGTTTTTT. It is translated as CASSYSYRGRNEKLFF.